This TCR beta chain originates from a study of CXCR3-negative and CXCR3-positive naive CD8 T cells. The authors prepared UMI-labeled TRB cDNA libraries by 5' RACE. With the 5' RACE reads reprocessed, TCRdb shows one record per CDR3 protein and no DNA. This sample's table reports around 48,000 distinct CDR3 sequences. The CDR3 is 13 residues long. This clonotype was sampled from a human donor in good health. Some clones in this sample may be carry-over from other donors' samples. The gene calls are TRBV12-3 or TRBV12-4 and TRBJ2-1; TCRdb selects TRBD1, and the lack of DNA leaves this call unchecked. Sequenced input: memory CD8+ T cells from blood. The chain's CDR3 is CASSPPLPGEQFF.